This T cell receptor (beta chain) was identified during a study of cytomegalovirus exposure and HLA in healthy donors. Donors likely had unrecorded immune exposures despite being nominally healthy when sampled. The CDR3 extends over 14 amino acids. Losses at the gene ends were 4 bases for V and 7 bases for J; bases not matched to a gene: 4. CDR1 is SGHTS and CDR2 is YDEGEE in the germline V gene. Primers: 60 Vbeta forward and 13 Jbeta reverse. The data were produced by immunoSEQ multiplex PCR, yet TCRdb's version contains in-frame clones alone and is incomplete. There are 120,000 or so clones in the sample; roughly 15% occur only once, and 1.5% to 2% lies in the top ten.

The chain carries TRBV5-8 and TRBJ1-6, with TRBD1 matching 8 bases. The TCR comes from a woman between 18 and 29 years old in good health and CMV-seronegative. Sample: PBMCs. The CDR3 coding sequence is TGTGCCAGCAGCATGGACAGGGACAATTCACCCCTCCACTTT. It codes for CASSMDRDNSPLHF.